This is a list of T cell receptor beta chains from one sample in a study of post-analysis software for immune sequencing data. MiXCR was run by TCRdb on the PCR reads, yielding one entry per CDR3 protein. The data show about 500,000 distinct CDR3 sequences, under 55% seen once. Sequencing was performed on blood. The receptors stem from a girl aged 10 to 17 with multiple sclerosis. The CDR3 runs from the conserved cysteine through the conserved F or W. The order of the fields is CDR3 DNA, CDR3 protein, V gene, D gene, clone size, J gene. D genes are given only for firm matches. Not all rows give a size; the values are once, few, many and, for expanded clones, a class.

CDR3 DNA: TGTGCCAGCAGTCCTGGGGGGGATTGGTACAATGAGCGGTTCTTC
CDR3 protein: CASSPGGDWYNERFF
V gene: TRBV28
D gene: TRBD2
clone size: -
J gene: TRBJ2-1

CDR3 DNA: TGCAGCGTTGAAAGGGGGCCGGAGACCCAGTACTTC
CDR3 protein: CSVERGPETQYF
V gene: TRBV29-1
D gene: TRBD1
clone size: -
J gene: TRBJ2-5

CDR3 DNA: TGTGCCAGCACCTACCGGACAGGGCGGGCCTACAATGAGCAGTTCTTC
CDR3 protein: CASTYRTGRAYNEQFF
V gene: TRBV7-9
D gene: TRBD1
clone size: few
J gene: TRBJ2-1

CDR3 DNA: TGTGCCACCAGCAGAGGGGGGACGGCTCGGGGTGGCAACATTCAGTACTTC
CDR3 protein: CATSRGGTARGGNIQYF
V gene: TRBV15
D gene: -
clone size: few
J gene: TRBJ2-4

CDR3 DNA: TGTGCCAGCAGCTTAAGGGACTCCACAGATACGCAGTATTTT
CDR3 protein: CASSLRDSTDTQYF
V gene: TRBV7-2
D gene: -
clone size: few
J gene: TRBJ2-3

CDR3 DNA: TGTGCCAGCAGCTTATTAGGGACTAGCACAGATACGCAGTATTTT
CDR3 protein: CASSLLGTSTDTQYF
V gene: TRBV7-3
D gene: -
clone size: -
J gene: TRBJ2-3

CDR3 DNA: TGTGCCAGCAGCCCCGGACAGGGCCACGAGCAGTACTTC
CDR3 protein: CASSPGQGHEQYF
V gene: TRBV7-3
D gene: TRBD1
clone size: few
J gene: TRBJ2-7

CDR3 DNA: TGTGCCAGCAGTGCTGCCACGCGGGGGCGGAGCTATGGCTACACCTTC
CDR3 protein: CASSAATRGRSYGYTF
V gene: TRBV27
D gene: -
clone size: -
J gene: TRBJ1-2

CDR3 DNA: TGTGCCAGCAGCCCCGGGACTAAGACCACAGATACGCAGTATTTT
CDR3 protein: CASSPGTKTTDTQYF
V gene: TRBV6-2/TRBV6-3
D gene: TRBD2
clone size: -
J gene: TRBJ2-3

CDR3 DNA: TGTGCCAGCAGTTCACAGGGTTCTGGCACAGATACGCAGTATTTT
CDR3 protein: CASSSQGSGTDTQYF
V gene: TRBV27
D gene: -
clone size: -
J gene: TRBJ2-3

CDR3 DNA: TGTGCCAGCAGCTTATTTGGCAGGGGGCACAACGAGCAGTACTTC
CDR3 protein: CASSLFGRGHNEQYF
V gene: TRBV11-2
D gene: TRBD1
clone size: -
J gene: TRBJ2-7

CDR3 DNA: TGTGCCAGCAGGCGGGACAGATATTATGGCTACACCTTC
CDR3 protein: CASRRDRYYGYTF
V gene: TRBV6-5
D gene: TRBD1
clone size: -
J gene: TRBJ1-2

CDR3 DNA: TGTGCCAGCAGCTTGCGTTCAGGGATGATTCACGAGCAGTACTTC
CDR3 protein: CASSLRSGMIHEQYF
V gene: TRBV5-4
D gene: -
clone size: few
J gene: TRBJ2-7

CDR3 DNA: TGCAGCGTAGCGGGACAGAGGACCACCTACGAGCAGTACTTC
CDR3 protein: CSVAGQRTTYEQYF
V gene: TRBV29-1
D gene: -
clone size: few
J gene: TRBJ2-7

CDR3 DNA: TGTGCCAGCAGTTTCGGACAGTCCTTGCCGTACAATGAGCAGTTCTTC
CDR3 protein: CASSFGQSLPYNEQFF
V gene: TRBV27
D gene: -
clone size: -
J gene: TRBJ2-1

CDR3 DNA: TGTGCCAGCAGTTACATCCCCGGTCCCTCCTACAATGAGCAGTTCTTC
CDR3 protein: CASSYIPGPSYNEQFF
V gene: TRBV6-5
D gene: -
clone size: -
J gene: TRBJ2-1

CDR3 DNA: TGCGCCAGCAGCCAAGAGGAGGTCGGGAGGGTCGGCGGTGAGCAGTTCTTC
CDR3 protein: CASSQEEVGRVGGEQFF
V gene: TRBV4-1
D gene: TRBD2
clone size: -
J gene: TRBJ2-1

CDR3 DNA: TGTGCCAGCAACCTTCGGGGTGGGCAAGAGACCCAGTACTTC
CDR3 protein: CASNLRGGQETQYF
V gene: TRBV5-6
D gene: -
clone size: -
J gene: TRBJ2-5

CDR3 DNA: TGTGCCACCAGCAGTCCAACAGGGGCCCACGAGCAGTACTTC
CDR3 protein: CATSSPTGAHEQYF
V gene: TRBV15
D gene: TRBD1
clone size: few
J gene: TRBJ2-7

CDR3 DNA: TGCGCCAGCAGCTTAGACAGGGGAGTTAATTATGGCTACACCTTC
CDR3 protein: CASSLDRGVNYGYTF
V gene: TRBV5-1
D gene: TRBD1
clone size: -
J gene: TRBJ1-2

CDR3 DNA: TGTGCCACCAGCAGAGATATAACAGGGGAAGGGCAGTTCTTC
CDR3 protein: CATSRDITGEGQFF
V gene: TRBV15
D gene: TRBD1
clone size: -
J gene: TRBJ2-1

CDR3 DNA: TGTGCCAGCAGCCATCCTAGCGGGGATCGTCACGAGCAGTACTTC
CDR3 protein: CASSHPSGDRHEQYF
V gene: TRBV7-9
D gene: TRBD2
clone size: -
J gene: TRBJ2-7

CDR3 DNA: TGTGCCAGCAGCCAGGTGGACGGATCCAATGAGCAGTTCTTC
CDR3 protein: CASSQVDGSNEQFF
V gene: TRBV4-2
D gene: -
clone size: -
J gene: TRBJ2-1

CDR3 DNA: TGTGCCAGCAGCCCTAGCGGGGTACTAGCGATGAACAATGAGCAGTTCTTC
CDR3 protein: CASSPSGVLAMNNEQFF
V gene: TRBV12-3/TRBV12-4
D gene: TRBD2
clone size: -
J gene: TRBJ2-1

CDR3 DNA: TGTGCCAGCACTCCAGGGGAGACCTATGGCTACACCTTC
CDR3 protein: CASTPGETYGYTF
V gene: TRBV11-1
D gene: -
clone size: few
J gene: TRBJ1-2

CDR3 DNA: TGCAGTGGAGTCCCTAGCTCCTACGAGCAGTACTTC
CDR3 protein: CSGVPSSYEQYF
V gene: TRBV20-1
D gene: -
clone size: -
J gene: TRBJ2-7